Ten or more counts support the clone carrying this T cell receptor beta chain. Its specificity is not known. The sample is drawn from a study of blood T cells in healthy people across ages. Overall study results and limits: Strong correlation was found linking TCR beta diversity to naive T cell percentage.

It was with a sample-barcoded 5' primer and a J-beta primer mix that a second PCR of roughly 7 to 12 cycles was run. From the 5' RACE reads, TCRdb called clonotypes with MiXCR, one entry per CDR3 protein. The table has some 1.6 million distinct CDR3 sequences, roughly 32% seen once; the top ten hold around 11%. Healthy Russian Caucasian donors spanned ages roughly 6 to 90 years. Total RNA, at least 5 micrograms per sample, came from PBMCs. The sequence derives from a woman aged 30 to 39 in good health. Sample: blood.

The CDR3 coding sequence is TGCAGCGTTGAAGATCTTTCCGATCTGGGCTCTGGGCAGTACTTC. Its translation is CSVEDLSDLGSGQYF. The V gene is TRBV29-1, the J gene TRBJ2-5; D is uncertain. Between the trimmed V and J ends, which lost 0 bases and 11 bases, there was a span of 22 bases. This CDR3 region has 15 residues. The germline gives CDR1 SQVTM, CDR2 ANQGSEA.